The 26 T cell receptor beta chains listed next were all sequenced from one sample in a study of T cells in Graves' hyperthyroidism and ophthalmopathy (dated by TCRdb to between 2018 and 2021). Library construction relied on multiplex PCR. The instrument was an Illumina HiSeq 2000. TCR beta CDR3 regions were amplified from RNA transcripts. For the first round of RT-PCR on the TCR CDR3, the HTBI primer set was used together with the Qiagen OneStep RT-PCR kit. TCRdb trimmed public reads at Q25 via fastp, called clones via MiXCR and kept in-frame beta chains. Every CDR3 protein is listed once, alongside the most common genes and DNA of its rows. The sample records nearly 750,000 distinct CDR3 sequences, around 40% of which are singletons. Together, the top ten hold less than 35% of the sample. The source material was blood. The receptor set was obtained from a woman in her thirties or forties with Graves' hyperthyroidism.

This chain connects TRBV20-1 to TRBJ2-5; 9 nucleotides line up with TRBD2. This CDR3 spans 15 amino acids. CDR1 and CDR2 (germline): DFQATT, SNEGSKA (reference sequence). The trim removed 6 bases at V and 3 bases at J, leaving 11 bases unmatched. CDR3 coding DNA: TGCAGTGCCCCTGTGGGGCTAGCGGGGAAAGAGACCCAGTACTTC. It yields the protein CSAPVGLAGKETQYF.

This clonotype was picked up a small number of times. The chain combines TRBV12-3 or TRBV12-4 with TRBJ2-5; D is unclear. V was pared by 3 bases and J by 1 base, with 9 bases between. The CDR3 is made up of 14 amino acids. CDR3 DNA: TGTGCCAGCAGTTTCGGACCGCGCCAAGAGACCCAGTACTTC. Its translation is CASSFGPRQETQYF.

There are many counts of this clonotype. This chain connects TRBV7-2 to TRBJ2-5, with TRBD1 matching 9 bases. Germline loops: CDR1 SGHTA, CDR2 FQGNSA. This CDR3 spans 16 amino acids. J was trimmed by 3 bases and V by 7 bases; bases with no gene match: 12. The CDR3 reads CASTGQGSSGEETQYF. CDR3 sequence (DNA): TGTGCCAGCACGGGACAGGGTTCTTCAGGAGAAGAGACCCAGTACTTC.

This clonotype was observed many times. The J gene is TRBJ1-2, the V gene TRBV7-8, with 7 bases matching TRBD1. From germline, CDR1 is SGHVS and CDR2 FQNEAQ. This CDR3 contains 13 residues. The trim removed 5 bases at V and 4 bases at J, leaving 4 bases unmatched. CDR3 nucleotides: TGTGCCAGCAGCGCGACAGGGTTCTATGGCTACACCTTC. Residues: CASSATGFYGYTF.

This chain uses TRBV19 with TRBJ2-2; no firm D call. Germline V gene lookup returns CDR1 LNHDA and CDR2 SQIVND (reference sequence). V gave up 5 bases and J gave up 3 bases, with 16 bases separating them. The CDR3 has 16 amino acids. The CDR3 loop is CASSSIRFPDTGELFF. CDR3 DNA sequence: TGTGCCAGTAGTTCCATCCGGTTTCCGGACACCGGGGAGCTGTTTTTT.

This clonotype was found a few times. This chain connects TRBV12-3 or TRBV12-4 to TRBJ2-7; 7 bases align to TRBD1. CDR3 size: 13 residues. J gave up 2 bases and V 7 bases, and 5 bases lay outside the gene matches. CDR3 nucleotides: TGTGCCAGCACTATGACAGGGACCTACGAGCAGTACTTC. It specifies CASTMTGTYEQYF.

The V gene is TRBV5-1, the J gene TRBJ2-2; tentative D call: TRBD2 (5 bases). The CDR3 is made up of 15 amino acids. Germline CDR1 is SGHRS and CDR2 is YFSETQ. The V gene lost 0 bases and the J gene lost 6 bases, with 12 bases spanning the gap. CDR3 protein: CASSLVAGRAGELFF. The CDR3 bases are TGCGCCAGCAGCTTGGTAGCCGGGCGGGCCGGGGAGCTGTTTTTT.

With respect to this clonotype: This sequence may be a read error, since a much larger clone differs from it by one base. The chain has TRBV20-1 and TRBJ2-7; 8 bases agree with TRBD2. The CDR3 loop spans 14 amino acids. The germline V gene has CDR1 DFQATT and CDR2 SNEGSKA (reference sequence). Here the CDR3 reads CSADLAGRALEQNF. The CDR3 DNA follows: TGCAGTGCAGACTTAGCGGGGAGGGCACTCGAGCAGAACTTC.

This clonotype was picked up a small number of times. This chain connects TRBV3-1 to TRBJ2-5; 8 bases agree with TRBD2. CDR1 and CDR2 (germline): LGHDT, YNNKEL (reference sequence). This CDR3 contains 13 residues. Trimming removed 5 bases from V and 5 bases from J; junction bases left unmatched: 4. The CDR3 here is CASSWRGEETQYF. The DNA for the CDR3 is TGTGCCAGCAGCTGGCGGGGGGAGGAGACCCAGTACTTC.

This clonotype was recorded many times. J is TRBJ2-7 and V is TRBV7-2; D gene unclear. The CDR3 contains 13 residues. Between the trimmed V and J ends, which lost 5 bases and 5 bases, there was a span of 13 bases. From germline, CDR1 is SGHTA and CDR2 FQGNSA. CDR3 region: CASSQSGVDEQYF. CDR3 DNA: TGTGCCAGCAGCCAGAGTGGGGTAGACGAGCAGTACTTC.

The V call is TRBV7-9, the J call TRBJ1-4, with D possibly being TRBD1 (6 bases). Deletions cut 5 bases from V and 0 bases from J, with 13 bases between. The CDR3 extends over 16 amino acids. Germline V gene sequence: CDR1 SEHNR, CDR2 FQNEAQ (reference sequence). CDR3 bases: TGTGCCAGCAGCCCACGTGGGGGGCCAACTAATGAAAAACTGTTTTTT. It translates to CASSPRGGPTNEKLFF. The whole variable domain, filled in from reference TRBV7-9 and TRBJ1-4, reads DTGVSQNPRHKITKRGQNVTFRCDPISEHNRLYWYRQTLGQGPEFLTYFQNEAQLEKSRLLSDRFSAERPKGSFSTLEIQRTEQGDSAMYLCASSPRGGPTNEKLFFGSGTQLSVL.

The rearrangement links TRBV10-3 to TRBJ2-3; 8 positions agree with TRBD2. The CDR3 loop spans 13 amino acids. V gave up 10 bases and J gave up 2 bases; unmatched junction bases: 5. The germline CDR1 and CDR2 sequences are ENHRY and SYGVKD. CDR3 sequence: CASVSGNTDTQYF. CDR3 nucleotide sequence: TGTGCCAGTGTTAGCGGGAACACAGATACGCAGTATTTT.

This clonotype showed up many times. This CDR3 reads CASSDLQNEKLFF. CDR3 DNA sequence: TGTGCCAGCAGTGATTTGCAGAATGAAAAACTGTTTTTT. The V gene is TRBV2, the J gene TRBJ1-4; D unresolved. This CDR3 contains 13 residues. V gave up 3 bases and J gave up 5 bases, with 7 bases separating them. The V gene's germline CDR1 is SNHLY and CDR2 FYNNEI.

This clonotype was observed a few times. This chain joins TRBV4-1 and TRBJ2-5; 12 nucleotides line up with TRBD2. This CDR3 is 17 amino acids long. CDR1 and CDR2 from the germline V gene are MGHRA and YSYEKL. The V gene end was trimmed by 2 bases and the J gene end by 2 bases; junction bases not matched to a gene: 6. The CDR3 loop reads CASSQLAGGPRQETQYF. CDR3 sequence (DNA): TGCGCCAGCAGCCAACTAGCGGGAGGGCCTCGGCAAGAGACCCAGTACTTC.

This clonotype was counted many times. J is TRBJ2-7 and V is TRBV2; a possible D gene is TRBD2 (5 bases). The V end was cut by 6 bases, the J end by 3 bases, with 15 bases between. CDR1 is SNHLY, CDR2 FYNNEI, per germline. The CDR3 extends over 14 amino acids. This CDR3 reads CASSLEVSRYEQYF. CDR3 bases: TGTGCCAGCAGCCTGGAGGTATCTCGCTACGAGCAGTACTTC.

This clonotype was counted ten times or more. The CDR3 coding sequence is TGCAGCGTCCGACAAGCCGGGGAGCTGTTTTTT. Protein: CSVRQAGELFF. The chain recombines TRBV29-1 with TRBJ2-2; no definite D call. V dropped 6 bases and J dropped 6 bases, with 8 bases sitting between them. Germline values: CDR1 SQVTM, CDR2 ANQGSEA. The CDR3 has 11 residues.

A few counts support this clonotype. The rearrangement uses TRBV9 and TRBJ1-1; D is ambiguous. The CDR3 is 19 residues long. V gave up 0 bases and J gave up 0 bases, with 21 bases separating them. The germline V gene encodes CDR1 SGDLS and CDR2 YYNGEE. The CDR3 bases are TGTGCCAGCAGCGTAGAAGGCTCCCCACAATTTAGCATGAACACTGAAGCTTTCTTT. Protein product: CASSVEGSPQFSMNTEAFF.

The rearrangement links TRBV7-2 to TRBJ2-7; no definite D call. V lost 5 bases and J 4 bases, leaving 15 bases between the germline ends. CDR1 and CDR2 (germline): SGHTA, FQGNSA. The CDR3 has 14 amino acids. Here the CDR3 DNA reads TGTGCCAGCAGCGACATCGTTAGGATTTACGAGCAGTACTTC. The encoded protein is CASSDIVRIYEQYF.

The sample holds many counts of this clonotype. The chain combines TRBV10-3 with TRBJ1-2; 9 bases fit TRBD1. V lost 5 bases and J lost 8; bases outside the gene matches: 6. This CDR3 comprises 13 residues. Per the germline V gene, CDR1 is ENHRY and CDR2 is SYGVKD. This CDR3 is CAISLQGAEGYTF. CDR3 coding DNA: TGTGCCATCAGTCTACAGGGGGCGGAAGGCTACACCTTC.

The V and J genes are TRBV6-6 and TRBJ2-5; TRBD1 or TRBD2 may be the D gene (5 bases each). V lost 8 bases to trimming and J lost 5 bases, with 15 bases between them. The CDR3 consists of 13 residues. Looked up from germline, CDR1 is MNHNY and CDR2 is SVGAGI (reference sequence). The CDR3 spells CASGGVDGETQYF. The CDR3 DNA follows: TGTGCCAGCGGGGGTGTAGACGGCGAGACCCAGTACTTC.

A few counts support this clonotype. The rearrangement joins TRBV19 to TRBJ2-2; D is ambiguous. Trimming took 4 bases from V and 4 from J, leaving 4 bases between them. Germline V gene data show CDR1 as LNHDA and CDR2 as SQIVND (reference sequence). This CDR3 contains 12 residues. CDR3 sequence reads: CASSKSTGELFF. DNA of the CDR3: TGTGCCAGTAGTAAGAGCACCGGGGAGCTGTTTTTT.

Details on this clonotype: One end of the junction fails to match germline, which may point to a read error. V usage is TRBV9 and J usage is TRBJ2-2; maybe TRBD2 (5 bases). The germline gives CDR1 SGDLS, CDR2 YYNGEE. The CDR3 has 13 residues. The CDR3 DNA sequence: TGTGCCTGCAGTTACCCGGAGGCCGGGGAGCTGTTTTTT. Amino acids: CACSYPEAGELFF.

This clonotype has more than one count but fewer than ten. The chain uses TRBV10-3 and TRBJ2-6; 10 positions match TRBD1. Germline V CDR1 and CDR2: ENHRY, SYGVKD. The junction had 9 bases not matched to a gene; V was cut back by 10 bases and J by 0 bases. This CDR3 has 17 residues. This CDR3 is CASRTGQGLSGANVLTF. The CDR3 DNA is TGTGCCAGCAGAACGGGACAGGGGCTCTCTGGGGCCAACGTCCTGACTTTC.

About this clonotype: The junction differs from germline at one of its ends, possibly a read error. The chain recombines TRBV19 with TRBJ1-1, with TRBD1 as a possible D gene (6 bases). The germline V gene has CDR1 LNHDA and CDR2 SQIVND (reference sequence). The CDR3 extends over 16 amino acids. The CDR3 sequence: CVSSLTQGHMNTEAFF. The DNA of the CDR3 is TGTGTCAGTAGTCTCACCCAGGGACATATGAACACTGAAGCTTTCTTT.

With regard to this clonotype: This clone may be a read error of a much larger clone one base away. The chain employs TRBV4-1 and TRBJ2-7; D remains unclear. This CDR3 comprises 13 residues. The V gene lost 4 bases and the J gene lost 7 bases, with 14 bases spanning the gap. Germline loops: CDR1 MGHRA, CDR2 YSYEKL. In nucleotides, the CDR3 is TGCGCCAGCAGCCGAGAGCCGGGCAAGGAGCAGTACTTC. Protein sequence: CASSREPGKEQYF.

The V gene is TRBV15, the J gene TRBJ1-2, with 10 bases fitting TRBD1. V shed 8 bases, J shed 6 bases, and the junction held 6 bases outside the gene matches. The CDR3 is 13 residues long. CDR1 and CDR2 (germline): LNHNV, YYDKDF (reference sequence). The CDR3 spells CATQDRGRDGYTF. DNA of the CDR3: TGTGCCACCCAGGACAGGGGGAGGGATGGCTACACCTTC.